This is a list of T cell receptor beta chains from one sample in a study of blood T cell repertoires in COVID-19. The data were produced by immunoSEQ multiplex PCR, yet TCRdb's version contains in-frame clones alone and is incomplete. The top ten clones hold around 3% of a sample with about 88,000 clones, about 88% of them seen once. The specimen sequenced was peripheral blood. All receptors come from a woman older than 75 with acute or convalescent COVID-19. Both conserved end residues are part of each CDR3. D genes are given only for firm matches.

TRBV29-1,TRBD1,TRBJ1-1,CSVASRQGRNTEAFF,TGCAGCGTTGCTTCCCGACAGGGGAGGAACACTGAAGCTTTCTTT
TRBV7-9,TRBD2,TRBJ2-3,CASSAGLAGGADTQYF,TGTGCCAGCAGCGCTGGACTAGCGGGGGGAGCAGATACGCAGTATTTT
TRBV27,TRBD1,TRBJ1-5,CASTSTGGGYQPQHF,TGTGCCAGCACCTCGACAGGGGGCGGTTATCAGCCCCAGCATTTT
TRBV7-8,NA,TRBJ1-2,CASSLGGGNYGYTF,TGTGCCAGCAGCTTAGGGGGAGGGAACTATGGCTACACCTTC
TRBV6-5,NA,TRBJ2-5,CASQGAQETQYF,TGTGCCAGCCAAGGGGCACAAGAGACCCAGTACTTC
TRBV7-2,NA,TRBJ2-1,CASSPRSSLEQFF,TGTGCCAGCAGCCCGAGATCTAGCCTTGAGCAGTTCTTC
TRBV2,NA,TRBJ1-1,CASSEPKTGTEAFF,TGTGCCAGCAGTGAACCAAAAACAGGGACTGAAGCTTTCTTT
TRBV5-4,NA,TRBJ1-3,CASSQPTDSSGNTIYF,TGTGCCAGCAGCCAACCGACTGACAGCTCTGGAAACACCATATATTTT
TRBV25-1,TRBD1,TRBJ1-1,CASRETGFTEAFF,TGTGCCAGCAGAGAGACAGGGTTCACTGAAGCTTTCTTT
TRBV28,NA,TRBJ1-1,CASSLPGLNTEAFF,TGTGCCAGCAGTTTACCAGGGTTAAACACTGAAGCTTTCTTT
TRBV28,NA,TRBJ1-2,CASSLVGARHYGYTF,TGTGCCAGCAGTTTGGTGGGGGCCCGTCACTATGGCTACACCTTC